What follows is one T cell receptor (beta chain) and its context. No antigen is known for it. The data are from a study of monozygotic twins with inflammatory bowel disease. Each of the TCR libraries took 3500 ng of total RNA. Investigators made cDNA in eight separate reactions per sample. During cDNA synthesis, UMIs that each contained a 6-nucleotide sample barcode were added by means of template switching. TCRdb re-analyzed the 5' RACE reads; it lists each CDR3 protein once, without DNA. This listing includes 300,000 to 350,000 distinct CDR3 sequences. The CDR3 sequence is 11 residues long. Germline V CDR1 and CDR2: SGHDT, YYEEEE. General observations from the study: On the inverse Simpson index, IBD patients scored lower for TCRbeta diversity than healthy co-twins.

The receptor's source is a human donor with ulcerative colitis or Crohn's disease, or a healthy co-twin of an affected twin (not recorded which). Material for sequencing was blood. The V call is TRBV5-6, the J call TRBJ1-4; the D call from TCRdb, TRBD1, cannot be confirmed without DNA. CDR3 residues: CASSSGEKLFF.